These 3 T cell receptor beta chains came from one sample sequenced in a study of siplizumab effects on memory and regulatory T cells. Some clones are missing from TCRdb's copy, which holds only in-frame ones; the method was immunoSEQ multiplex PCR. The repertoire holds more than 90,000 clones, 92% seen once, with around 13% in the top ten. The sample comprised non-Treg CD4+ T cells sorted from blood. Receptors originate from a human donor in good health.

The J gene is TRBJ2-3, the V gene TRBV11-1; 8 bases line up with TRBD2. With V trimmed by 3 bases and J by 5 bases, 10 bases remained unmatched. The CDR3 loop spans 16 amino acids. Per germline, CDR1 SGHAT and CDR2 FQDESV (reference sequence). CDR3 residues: CASSFAGTSVEDTQYF. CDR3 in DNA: TGTGCCAGCAGCTTCGCCGGGACTAGTGTGGAAGATACGCAGTATTTT.

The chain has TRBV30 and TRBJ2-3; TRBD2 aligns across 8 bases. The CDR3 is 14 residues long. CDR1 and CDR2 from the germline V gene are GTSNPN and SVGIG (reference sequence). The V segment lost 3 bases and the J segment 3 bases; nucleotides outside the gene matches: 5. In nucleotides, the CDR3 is TGTGCCTGGAGCCGCGGGAGGTTAACAGATACGCAGTATTTT. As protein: CAWSRGRLTDTQYF. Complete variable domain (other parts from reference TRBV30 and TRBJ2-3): SQTIHQWPATLVQPVGSPLSLECTVEGTSNPNLYWYRQAAGRGLQLLFYSVGIGQISSEVPQNLSASRPQDRQFILSSKKLLLSDSGFYLCAWSRGRLTDTQYFGPGTRLTVL.

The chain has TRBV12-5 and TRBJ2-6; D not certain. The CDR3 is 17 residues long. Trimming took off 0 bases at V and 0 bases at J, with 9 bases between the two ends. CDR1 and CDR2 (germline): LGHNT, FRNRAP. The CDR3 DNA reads TGTGCTAGTGGTTTGGTAAGGCAGGACTCTGGGGCCAACGTCCTGACTTTC. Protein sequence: CASGLVRQDSGANVLTF.